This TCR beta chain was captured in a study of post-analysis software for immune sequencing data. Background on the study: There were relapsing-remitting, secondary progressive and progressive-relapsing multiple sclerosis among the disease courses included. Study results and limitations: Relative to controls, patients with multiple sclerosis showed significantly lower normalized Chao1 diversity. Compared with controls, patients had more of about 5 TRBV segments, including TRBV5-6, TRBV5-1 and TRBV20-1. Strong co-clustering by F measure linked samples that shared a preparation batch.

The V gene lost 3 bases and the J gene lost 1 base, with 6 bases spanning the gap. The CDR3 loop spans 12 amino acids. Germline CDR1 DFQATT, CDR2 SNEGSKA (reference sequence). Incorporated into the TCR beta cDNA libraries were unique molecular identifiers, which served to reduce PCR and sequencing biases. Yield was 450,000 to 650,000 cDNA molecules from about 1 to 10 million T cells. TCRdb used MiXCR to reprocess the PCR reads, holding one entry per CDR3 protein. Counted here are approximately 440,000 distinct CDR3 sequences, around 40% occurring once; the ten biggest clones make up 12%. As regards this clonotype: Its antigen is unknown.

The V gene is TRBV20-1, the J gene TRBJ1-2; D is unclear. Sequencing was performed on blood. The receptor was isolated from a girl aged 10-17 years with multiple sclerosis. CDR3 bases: TGCAGTGCTAGTAGCAGTAACTATGGCTACACCTTC. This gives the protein CSASSSNYGYTF.